These T cell receptor beta chains were read from a single sample in a study of blood T cells in healthy people across ages. TCRdb reanalysed the 5' RACE reads using MiXCR and keeps one entry per CDR3 protein. This table holds more than 650,000 distinct CDR3 sequences, approximately 24% found once. Separately, the same data were catalogued under a study of T cells of mothers and their children.

The material sequenced was blood. The receptors here all came from a boy between 10 and 17 years old in good health. CDR3s include the opening cysteine and the closing phenylalanine or tryptophan. Each record gives: J gene, D gene, V gene, clone size, CDR3 DNA, CDR3 protein. A D gene is named only where the DNA matches it firmly. The size of a clone is reported for some rows only, either as once, few or many, or as a class for expanded clones.

j_call: TRBJ2-5; d_call: TRBD2; v_call: TRBV2; clone_size: .; cdr3_nt: TGTGCCAGCAGTCAGCTAGCGGGGGCCCCGGAGACCCAGTACTTC; cdr3_aa: CASSQLAGAPETQYF
j_call: TRBJ1-1; d_call: .; v_call: TRBV5-1; clone_size: .; cdr3_nt: TGCGCCAGCAGCTTGGGGTCTTACGTGAACACTGAAGCTTTCTTT; cdr3_aa: CASSLGSYVNTEAFF
j_call: TRBJ2-5; d_call: TRBD2; v_call: TRBV12-3/TRBV12-4; clone_size: .; cdr3_nt: TGTGCCAGCAGTCCTCTTACGGGGGGGGAAGAGACCCAGTACTTC; cdr3_aa: CASSPLTGGEETQYF
j_call: TRBJ1-2; d_call: .; v_call: TRBV29-1; clone_size: .; cdr3_nt: TGCAGCGTAAGCGACCCCCGTGTATCCGATGGCTACACCTTC; cdr3_aa: CSVSDPRVSDGYTF
j_call: TRBJ2-7; d_call: .; v_call: TRBV5-6; clone_size: .; cdr3_nt: TGTGCCAGCAGCCCCGGGAGGCAGGGGCCCTCCTACGAGCAGTACTTC; cdr3_aa: CASSPGRQGPSYEQYF
j_call: TRBJ2-5; d_call: .; v_call: TRBV29-1; clone_size: .; cdr3_nt: TGCAGCCTACGACTAGTGCAAGAGACCCAGTACTTC; cdr3_aa: CSLRLVQETQYF
j_call: TRBJ1-6; d_call: TRBD1; v_call: TRBV20-1; clone_size: few; cdr3_nt: TGCAGTGCTGGTCGAGGGAGGGACAGAGGTAATTCACCCCTCCACTTT; cdr3_aa: CSAGRGRDRGNSPLHF
j_call: TRBJ2-5; d_call: .; v_call: TRBV10-3; clone_size: .; cdr3_nt: TGTGCCATCAGTGAGTCTGGAGGTGTGGAGACCCAGTACTTC; cdr3_aa: CAISESGGVETQYF
j_call: TRBJ1-1; d_call: TRBD1; v_call: TRBV9; clone_size: .; cdr3_nt: TGTGCCAGCAGCGGGGGACAGGCCACTGAAGCTTTCTTT; cdr3_aa: CASSGGQATEAFF
j_call: TRBJ2-5; d_call: TRBD1; v_call: TRBV2; clone_size: .; cdr3_nt: TGTGCCAGCAGTGCCGCCGGGACAGGACACCAAGAGACCCAGTACTTC; cdr3_aa: CASSAAGTGHQETQYF
j_call: TRBJ2-5; d_call: .; v_call: TRBV7-2; clone_size: .; cdr3_nt: TGTGCCAGCAGAATGGGGCGAGAGACCCAGTACTTC; cdr3_aa: CASRMGRETQYF
j_call: TRBJ1-1; d_call: .; v_call: TRBV24-1; clone_size: few; cdr3_nt: TGTGCCACCAGTGATTTGTATGACAATTATGGGTTAAACACTGAAGCTTTCTTT; cdr3_aa: CATSDLYDNYGLNTEAFF
j_call: TRBJ2-4; d_call: TRBD2; v_call: TRBV20-1; clone_size: once; cdr3_nt: TGCAGTGCTAGAGATTGGTCAGATGGACTAGCGGGGCCTTTAGGCAAAAACATTCAGTACTTC; cdr3_aa: CSARDWSDGLAGPLGKNIQYF
j_call: TRBJ1-4; d_call: TRBD1; v_call: TRBV11-1; clone_size: .; cdr3_nt: TGTGCCAGCAGCTGGGACAGGGACGTGGATTGGAGGAACCGTGGCGATGAAAAACTGTTTTTT; cdr3_aa: CASSWDRDVDWRNRGDEKLFF
j_call: TRBJ1-2; d_call: TRBD1; v_call: TRBV27; clone_size: many; cdr3_nt: TGTGCCAGCAGGCCAGGACAGGGAAACTATGGCTACACCTTC; cdr3_aa: CASRPGQGNYGYTF
j_call: TRBJ2-3; d_call: .; v_call: TRBV4-1; clone_size: few; cdr3_nt: TGCGCCAGCAGCCAAGTGGATCGGGAAACAGATACGCAGTATTTT; cdr3_aa: CASSQVDRETDTQYF
j_call: TRBJ1-6; d_call: .; v_call: TRBV9; clone_size: .; cdr3_nt: TGTGCCAGCAGCTCCCGTATTTTAGGGTCAAGTTCACCCCTCCACTTT; cdr3_aa: CASSSRILGSSSPLHF
j_call: TRBJ1-4; d_call: .; v_call: TRBV12-3/TRBV12-4; clone_size: .; cdr3_nt: TGTGCCAGCAGCAACGATTCCGGGTATGGGGAAAAACTGTTTTTT; cdr3_aa: CASSNDSGYGEKLFF
j_call: TRBJ2-5; d_call: .; v_call: TRBV15; clone_size: few; cdr3_nt: TGTGCCACCAGCAGAGGGGCTAGCCCCACTGTCCAAGAGACCCAGTACTTC; cdr3_aa: CATSRGASPTVQETQYF
j_call: TRBJ1-1; d_call: .; v_call: TRBV24-1; clone_size: few; cdr3_nt: TGTGCCACCAGTGATTCTGGGGCAAACACTGAAGCTTTCTTT; cdr3_aa: CATSDSGANTEAFF
j_call: TRBJ2-1; d_call: TRBD1; v_call: TRBV7-6; clone_size: .; cdr3_nt: TGTGCCAGCAGCTTAACTTGGGACAGGGTCCACCATGAGCAGTTCTTC; cdr3_aa: CASSLTWDRVHHEQFF
j_call: TRBJ1-4; d_call: .; v_call: TRBV12-3/TRBV12-4; clone_size: .; cdr3_nt: TGTGCCAGCAGTTTAGGAGGGGCCCACTACCCCATAAATGAAAAACTGTTTTTT; cdr3_aa: CASSLGGAHYPINEKLFF
j_call: TRBJ2-1; d_call: .; v_call: TRBV27; clone_size: few; cdr3_nt: TGTGCCAGCAGTTTCGGCCGTGGTGAGCAGTTCTTC; cdr3_aa: CASSFGRGEQFF
j_call: TRBJ1-1; d_call: .; v_call: TRBV20-1; clone_size: .; cdr3_nt: TGCAGTGCCCAAAATTCAGGTACTCGGAACACTGAAGCTTTCTTT; cdr3_aa: CSAQNSGTRNTEAFF
j_call: TRBJ2-7; d_call: TRBD1; v_call: TRBV7-2; clone_size: many; cdr3_nt: TGTGCCAGTAGTCCACGGACAGGCTCCTACGAGCAGTACTTC; cdr3_aa: CASSPRTGSYEQYF
j_call: TRBJ2-2; d_call: .; v_call: TRBV7-9; clone_size: few; cdr3_nt: TGTGCCAGCAGCTTCTACGGGGACACCGGGGAGCTGTTTTTT; cdr3_aa: CASSFYGDTGELFF
j_call: TRBJ1-6; d_call: .; v_call: TRBV12-3/TRBV12-4; clone_size: few; cdr3_nt: TGTGCCAGCAGCCTTTGGCTCCTCCAGGGTTCACCCCTCCACTTT; cdr3_aa: CASSLWLLQGSPLHF
j_call: TRBJ2-2; d_call: .; v_call: TRBV7-7; clone_size: .; cdr3_nt: TGTGCCAGCAGCTCGACTACCGCCACCGGGGAGCTGTTTTTT; cdr3_aa: CASSSTTATGELFF
j_call: TRBJ2-1; d_call: .; v_call: TRBV2; clone_size: .; cdr3_nt: TGTGCCAGCAGTGGGAGCGGCCTGGGGAAGGGCAATGAGCAGTTCTTC; cdr3_aa: CASSGSGLGKGNEQFF
j_call: TRBJ2-3; d_call: .; v_call: TRBV15; clone_size: .; cdr3_nt: TGTGCCACCAGAGTGGAAGGGCTGGTCAAGACGCAGTATTTT; cdr3_aa: CATRVEGLVKTQYF
j_call: TRBJ2-1; d_call: TRBD1; v_call: TRBV7-3; clone_size: few; cdr3_nt: TGTGCCAGCAGCTGGGGACAGGGAGGAGTTGGCAATGAGCAGTTCTTC; cdr3_aa: CASSWGQGGVGNEQFF
j_call: TRBJ1-2; d_call: .; v_call: TRBV29-1; clone_size: many; cdr3_nt: TGCAGCGTTGCCCGGTCCTCCCGGGCCCGGAGGAACTACACCTTC; cdr3_aa: CSVARSSRARRNYTF
j_call: TRBJ1-2; d_call: .; v_call: TRBV27; clone_size: once; cdr3_nt: TGTGCCAGCAGTCTCGGGGGGCGGAGCTACACCTTC; cdr3_aa: CASSLGGRSYTF
j_call: TRBJ2-6; d_call: TRBD1; v_call: TRBV7-2; clone_size: .; cdr3_nt: TGTGCCAGCAGCTTAGGTCCGACAGGGATATCTGGGGCCAACGTCCTGACTTTC; cdr3_aa: CASSLGPTGISGANVLTF
j_call: TRBJ1-2; d_call: .; v_call: TRBV6-5; clone_size: few; cdr3_nt: TGTGCCAGCAGTTACTCGCGGCAGGGAGGTGGCTACACCTTC; cdr3_aa: CASSYSRQGGGYTF
j_call: TRBJ2-1; d_call: .; v_call: TRBV12-3/TRBV12-4; clone_size: .; cdr3_nt: TGTGCCAGCAGTTTAACCGGACTGGGGCAGTTCTTC; cdr3_aa: CASSLTGLGQFF
j_call: TRBJ1-1; d_call: TRBD1; v_call: TRBV12-3/TRBV12-4; clone_size: .; cdr3_nt: TGTGCCAGCAGGACAGGGACGGCCGAGGAAGCTTTCTTT; cdr3_aa: CASRTGTAEEAFF
j_call: TRBJ2-2; d_call: TRBD1; v_call: TRBV11-1; clone_size: .; cdr3_nt: TGTGCCAGCAGCAGAGCTTTACAGGGGGCGAACACCGGGGAGCTGTTTTTT; cdr3_aa: CASSRALQGANTGELFF
j_call: TRBJ2-1; d_call: .; v_call: TRBV5-6; clone_size: many; cdr3_nt: TGTGCCAGCAGCTTGGGACTACCAGGGGAGCAGTTCTTC; cdr3_aa: CASSLGLPGEQFF
j_call: TRBJ2-7; d_call: .; v_call: TRBV13; clone_size: .; cdr3_nt: TGTGCCAGCAGCTCGAGTATTGACTACGAGCAGTACTTC; cdr3_aa: CASSSSIDYEQYF
j_call: TRBJ2-7; d_call: TRBD1; v_call: TRBV7-8; clone_size: .; cdr3_nt: TGTGCCAGCAGCCAGGCAGGGGGCCAAACCTACGAGCAGTACTTC; cdr3_aa: CASSQAGGQTYEQYF
j_call: TRBJ2-7; d_call: TRBD2; v_call: TRBV28; clone_size: few; cdr3_nt: TGTGCTAGCGGGGTATATTCCTACGAGCAGTACTTC; cdr3_aa: CASGVYSYEQYF
j_call: TRBJ2-1; d_call: TRBD1; v_call: TRBV5-1; clone_size: many; cdr3_nt: TGTGCCAGCAGCCCCGGGACAGGGGGCAATGAGCAGTTCTTC; cdr3_aa: CASSPGTGGNEQFF
j_call: TRBJ2-5; d_call: TRBD1; v_call: TRBV7-3; clone_size: few; cdr3_nt: TGTGCCAGCAGCTTAACGGGGACAGTAGGGACCCAGTACTTC; cdr3_aa: CASSLTGTVGTQYF
j_call: TRBJ2-3; d_call: .; v_call: TRBV10-1; clone_size: few; cdr3_nt: TGCGCCACGAACGATCGGCGCACAGATACGCAGTATTTT; cdr3_aa: CATNDRRTDTQYF
j_call: TRBJ1-1; d_call: .; v_call: TRBV19; clone_size: few; cdr3_nt: TGTGCCAGTAGTATACCCCGGGGCATGGGGGACACTGAAGCTTTCTTT; cdr3_aa: CASSIPRGMGDTEAFF
j_call: TRBJ1-2; d_call: .; v_call: TRBV29-1; clone_size: few; cdr3_nt: TGCAGCGTTGATTCGGCGGCCTCCTATGGCTACACCTTC; cdr3_aa: CSVDSAASYGYTF
j_call: TRBJ2-1; d_call: TRBD2; v_call: TRBV20-1; clone_size: once; cdr3_nt: TGCAGTGCTAGAGACCTAGCGGGAGGATTGAATGAGCAGTTCTTC; cdr3_aa: CSARDLAGGLNEQFF
j_call: TRBJ2-5; d_call: .; v_call: TRBV6-2/TRBV6-3; clone_size: many; cdr3_nt: TGTGCCAGCGCCACCCTCCGGGTGCCACAAGAGACCCAGTACTTC; cdr3_aa: CASATLRVPQETQYF
j_call: TRBJ1-1; d_call: TRBD1; v_call: TRBV5-1; clone_size: .; cdr3_nt: TGCGCCAGCAGACGTGACAGGGCGCACACTGAAGCTTTCTTT; cdr3_aa: CASRRDRAHTEAFF
j_call: TRBJ1-1; d_call: .; v_call: TRBV7-9; clone_size: .; cdr3_nt: TGTGCCAGCAGCTCCGACAGGATACTACTGAACACTGAAGCTTTCTTT; cdr3_aa: CASSSDRILLNTEAFF
j_call: TRBJ2-5; d_call: .; v_call: TRBV5-1; clone_size: .; cdr3_nt: TGCGCCAGCAGCGTCCGTTGGGGGGGCCATCGGGAGACCCAGTACTTC; cdr3_aa: CASSVRWGGHRETQYF
j_call: TRBJ2-7; d_call: .; v_call: TRBV20-1; clone_size: .; cdr3_nt: TGCAGTGCTAGAGGAGGAGGGTTGCCGCCCTACGAGCAGTACTTC; cdr3_aa: CSARGGGLPPYEQYF
j_call: TRBJ2-1; d_call: TRBD1; v_call: TRBV18; clone_size: few; cdr3_nt: TGTGCCAGCTCACCACGGGGGACAGGGGGCTCAAATGAGCAGTTCTTC; cdr3_aa: CASSPRGTGGSNEQFF
j_call: TRBJ2-7; d_call: TRBD2; v_call: TRBV5-1; clone_size: .; cdr3_nt: TGCGCCAGCAGCTTGGAACGCGGGGGGGCAAGCTCCTACGAGCAGTACTTC; cdr3_aa: CASSLERGGASSYEQYF
j_call: TRBJ2-7; d_call: TRBD2; v_call: TRBV11-2; clone_size: .; cdr3_nt: TGTGCCAGCAGCTTAGGCGGGACTAGCGGGGGGAACGAGCAGTACTTC; cdr3_aa: CASSLGGTSGGNEQYF
j_call: TRBJ1-1; d_call: TRBD1; v_call: TRBV30; clone_size: .; cdr3_nt: TGTGCCTGGAGCCGGGGGGACAGGGGCGCTGAAGCTTTCTTT; cdr3_aa: CAWSRGDRGAEAFF
j_call: TRBJ1-2; d_call: TRBD1; v_call: TRBV5-1; clone_size: .; cdr3_nt: TGCGCCAGCAGCGAGGGGGCAAGCTATGGCTACACCTTC; cdr3_aa: CASSEGASYGYTF
j_call: TRBJ1-4; d_call: .; v_call: TRBV30; clone_size: few; cdr3_nt: TGTGCCTGGAGTCCCGGACACGCAACTAATGAAAAACTGTTTTTT; cdr3_aa: CAWSPGHATNEKLFF
j_call: TRBJ2-7; d_call: TRBD1; v_call: TRBV6-2/TRBV6-3; clone_size: many; cdr3_nt: TGTGCCAGCAGTACGCCGGGACAGGGTTCCTACGAGCAGTACTTC; cdr3_aa: CASSTPGQGSYEQYF